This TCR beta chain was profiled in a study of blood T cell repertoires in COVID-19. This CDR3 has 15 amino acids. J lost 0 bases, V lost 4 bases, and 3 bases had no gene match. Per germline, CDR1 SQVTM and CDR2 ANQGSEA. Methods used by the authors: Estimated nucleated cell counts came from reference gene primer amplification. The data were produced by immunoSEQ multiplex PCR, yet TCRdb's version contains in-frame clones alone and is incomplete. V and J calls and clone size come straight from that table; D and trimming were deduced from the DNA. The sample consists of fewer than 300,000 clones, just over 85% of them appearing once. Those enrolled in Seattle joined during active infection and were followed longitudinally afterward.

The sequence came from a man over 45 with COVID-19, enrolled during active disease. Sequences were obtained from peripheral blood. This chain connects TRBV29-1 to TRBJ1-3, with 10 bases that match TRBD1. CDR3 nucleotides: TGCAGCGTTGGAGGGACAGGGGACTCTGGAAACACCATATATTTT. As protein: CSVGGTGDSGNTIYF. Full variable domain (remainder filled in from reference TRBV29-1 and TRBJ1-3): SAVISQKPSRDICQRGTSLTIQCQVDSQVTMMFWYRQQPGQSLTLIATANQGSEATYESGFVIDKFPISRPNLTFSTLTVSNMSPEDSSIYLCSVGGTGDSGNTIYFGEGSWLTVV.